These T cell receptor beta chains were read from a single sample in a study of T cells in Graves' hyperthyroidism and ophthalmopathy. TCRdb re-analysed the multiplex PCR reads in MiXCR, keeping a single row per CDR3 protein. The data contain almost 500,000 distinct CDR3 sequences, 22% of them seen just once; the ten biggest clones take up 45% to 55%. Sequencing input: blood. These TCRs come from a woman in her seventies with Graves' ophthalmopathy. CDR3s include the opening cysteine and the closing phenylalanine or tryptophan. Each record gives: CDR3 length, J gene, clone size, V gene, D gene, CDR3 DNA, CDR3 protein. D genes are given only for firm matches. The listing skips clone size in some rows; elsewhere it reads once, few, many or a size class.

length: 15; J: TRBJ1-5; size: few; V: TRBV28; D: TRBD1; DNA: TGTGCCAGCAGTACGGGACAGGGTAACAATCAGCCCCAGCATTTT; CDR3: CASSTGQGNNQPQHF
length: 16; J: TRBJ1-2; size: -; V: TRBV6-1; D: TRBD1; DNA: TGTGCCAGCGATGGGACAGGGGCAGGCCAGATCTATGGCTACACCTTC; CDR3: CASDGTGAGQIYGYTF
length: 14; J: TRBJ2-4; size: -; V: TRBV20-1; D: -; DNA: TGCAGTGCTAGAAGCAGTCGGGACAAAAACATTCAGTACTTC; CDR3: CSARSSRDKNIQYF
length: 14; J: TRBJ1-6; size: many; V: TRBV7-2; D: TRBD1; DNA: TGTGCCAGCAGCCGGGACAGGGGGCGGTCACCCCTCCACTTT; CDR3: CASSRDRGRSPLHF
length: 15; J: TRBJ2-5; size: -; V: TRBV20-1; D: TRBD1; DNA: TGCAGTGCTAATCTAGGGACAGACGTCCAAGAGACCCAGTACTTC; CDR3: CSANLGTDVQETQYF
length: 14; J: TRBJ1-2; size: -; V: TRBV15; D: -; DNA: TGTGCCACCAGCAGAGGACAGACTAACTATGACTACACCTTC; CDR3: CATSRGQTNYDYTF
length: 14; J: TRBJ1-2; size: many; V: TRBV20-1; D: -; DNA: TGCAGTGCCACAGAACAGGCTTTTAACTATGGCTACACCTTC; CDR3: CSATEQAFNYGYTF
length: 13; J: TRBJ2-3; size: -; V: TRBV24-1; D: -; DNA: TGTGCCACCATGCGCCCCGGGGCAGATACGCAGTATTTT; CDR3: CATMRPGADTQYF
length: 11; J: TRBJ2-5; size: -; V: TRBV6-5; D: -; DNA: TGTGCCAGCAGTTACGGAAGACTCCAGTACTTC; CDR3: CASSYGRLQYF
length: 13; J: TRBJ1-1; size: few; V: TRBV18; D: -; DNA: TGTGCCAGCTCACTACTCTCGGACACTGAAGCTTTCTTT; CDR3: CASSLLSDTEAFF
length: 15; J: TRBJ2-5; size: -; V: TRBV6-1; D: -; DNA: TGTGCCAGCAGGAACAGTAGAAGCGCCATGGAGACCCAGTACTTC; CDR3: CASRNSRSAMETQYF
length: 12; J: TRBJ1-1; size: -; V: TRBV10-2; D: -; DNA: TGCGCCAGCAGAGAGGCACGTGCTGAAGCTTTCTTT; CDR3: CASREARAEAFF
length: 13; J: TRBJ1-6; size: few; V: TRBV30; D: -; DNA: TGTGCCTGGAGTAGGGGCATAGATTCACCCCTCCACTTT; CDR3: CAWSRGIDSPLHF
length: 17; J: TRBJ2-4; size: -; V: TRBV30; D: TRBD2; DNA: TGTGCCTGGAGTGCTCCTCATAGCGGGAGGGCCAAAAACATTCAGTACTTC; CDR3: CAWSAPHSGRAKNIQYF
length: 11; J: TRBJ2-1; size: -; V: TRBV20-1; D: -; DNA: TGCAGTGCCGAGGCGGGCTATGAGCAGTTCTTC; CDR3: CSAEAGYEQFF
length: 14; J: TRBJ2-1; size: -; V: TRBV5-4; D: -; DNA: TGTGCCAGCAGCTCCGACAGGAATCCATATGAGCAGTTCTTC; CDR3: CASSSDRNPYEQFF
length: 15; J: TRBJ2-7; size: few; V: TRBV5-1; D: TRBD1; DNA: TGCGCCAGCAGCGGAGGTGGACAGGGGTTCTACGAGCAGTACTTC; CDR3: CASSGGGQGFYEQYF